One and the same sample provided the 32 T cell receptor beta chains below, sequenced in a study of T and B cells in COVID-19 patients (TCRdb year 2020). TRB repertoires were amplified using roughly 230-550 ng of genomic DNA isolated from blood. The sequencer was an Illumina MiSeq. TRB rearrangements were amplified by multiplex PCR with BIOMED2 TRB-A/B primer pools. The raw public reads went through TCRdb reprocessing: fastp at Q25, MiXCR clone calling, in-frame beta chains kept. Rows merge per CDR3 protein into single entries with the most common DNA and genes. The sample yields over 6,000 distinct CDR3 sequences; 33% were counted once. The ten largest clones take up 50% to 60% of the sample. Sequencing was performed on blood. These receptors were obtained from a human donor with active COVID-19.

In its sample, this clonotype is medium-sized. V gene TRBV27 combines with J gene TRBJ2-2; the D gene is possibly TRBD1 (6 bases). Per germline, CDR1 MNHEY and CDR2 SMNVEV (reference sequence). The CDR3 is 16 amino acids. The germline V and J ends were trimmed by 4 bases and 0 bases, with 12 bases remaining between them. Written as DNA, the CDR3 is TGTGCCAGCAGTTCAGGACAGAGATCGAACACCGGGGAGCTGTTTTTT. Amino acids: CASSSGQRSNTGELFF.

This clonotype was recorded a few times. This chain joins TRBV11-1 and TRBJ2-5; 8 nucleotides line up with TRBD1. V shed 4 bases and J 2 bases; nucleotides not matched to a gene: 3. The CDR3 contains 14 residues. The germline CDR1 and CDR2 sequences are SGHAT and FQDESV (reference sequence). The DNA of the CDR3 is TGTGCCAGCAGCTGGGACAGGTCTCAAGAGACCCAGTACTTC. This encodes CASSWDRSQETQYF.

This clonotype has only one observation. This could be a read error, since a much larger clone is one nucleotide away. The chain combines TRBV6-5 with TRBJ2-1, with D possibly called TRBD1 or TRBD2 (6 bases each). Germline values: CDR1 MNHEY, CDR2 SVGAGI. CDR3 size: 13 residues. Trimming removed 7 bases at V and 10 bases at J, with 17 bases between. CDR3 in amino acids: CASTLTRGIEQFF. In DNA, the CDR3 is TGTGCCAGCACTCTGACTAGGGGGATCGAGCAGTTCTTC.

The chain uses TRBV4-2 and TRBJ1-5; D not resolved. Germline CDR1 reads LGHNA; CDR2 reads YNFKEQ. The CDR3 is made up of 14 amino acids. Between the trimmed V and J ends, which lost 0 bases and 1 base, there was a span of 4 bases. The DNA of the CDR3 is TGTGCCAGCAGCCAAGACACGAGCAATCAGCCCCAGCATTTT. This encodes CASSQDTSNQPQHF.

In its sample, this clonotype ranks as large. This chain links TRBV19 with TRBJ2-1, with 10 positions matching TRBD2. The V and J ends lost 5 bases and 5 bases, in that order; junction bases with no gene match: 9. CDR3 length: 16 amino acids. From germline, CDR1 is LNHDA and CDR2 SQIVND (reference sequence). The CDR3 DNA is TGTGCCAGTAGTCGCGCTCAAGCGGGGGGGCACAATGAGCAGTTCTTC. Protein sequence: CASSRAQAGGHNEQFF. Together with reference TRBV19 and TRBJ2-1, the CDR3 gives the full variable domain: DGGITQSPKYLFRKEGQNVTLSCEQNLNHDAMYWYRQDPGQGLRLIYYSQIVNDFQKGDIAEGYSVSREKKESFPLTVTSAQKNPTAFYLCASSRAQAGGHNEQFFGPGTRLTVL.

The chain uses TRBV7-9 and TRBJ2-2; 7 bases match TRBD1. Unmatched junction bases numbered 12, after V lost 11 bases and J lost 6 bases. The germline V gene encodes CDR1 SEHNR and CDR2 FQNEAQ (reference sequence). The CDR3 runs 14 residues. CDR3 nucleotides: TGTGCCTTAGGGGGCAGGGCAAATCCCGGGGAGCTGTTTTTT. It specifies CALGGRANPGELFF.

The chain links TRBV2 to TRBJ2-2, with unresolved D. Germline V CDR1 and CDR2: SNHLY, FYNNEI. CDR3 size: 13 residues. V lost 8 bases to trimming and J lost 7 bases, with 14 bases between them. The CDR3 bases are TGTGCCAGCTCCTGGACGGCAAACGGGGAGCTGTTTTTT. Translating it yields CASSWTANGELFF.

This clonotype qualifies as medium-sized. The V call is TRBV6-5, the J call TRBJ2-7, with D tentatively TRBD2 (6 bases). The CDR3 has 16 amino acids. Trimming stripped 2 bases from V and 5 bases from J, with 19 bases between. Germline-derived CDR1 and CDR2 are MNHEY and SVGAGI. The CDR3 coding sequence is TGTGCCAGCAGTTACCCCTTGGGGGGATCTACCCACGAGCAGTACTTC. Its translation is CASSYPLGGSTHEQYF.

This clonotype is large within its sample. This chain connects TRBV29-1 to TRBJ1-1; TRBD1 matches at 11 bases. The V gene's germline CDR1 is SQVTM and CDR2 ANQGSEA. With 5 bases clipped from V and 6 bases from J, the junction kept 5 bases outside the gene matches. The CDR3 runs to 13 residues. CDR3 amino acids: CSVSDRGRPEAFF. CDR3 coding DNA: TGCAGCGTTTCGGACAGGGGGCGGCCTGAAGCTTTCTTT.

CDR3 loop: CASTRGGRYETQYF. DNA for the CDR3: TGTGCCAGCACCCGGGGGGGTCGGTATGAGACCCAGTACTTC. This chain connects TRBV6-5 to TRBJ2-5; the match to TRBD2 covers 8 bases. The CDR3 contains 14 residues. The ends lost 7 bases at V and 5 bases at J; junction bases unmatched: 9. Germline values: CDR1 MNHEY, CDR2 SVGAGI.

This clonotype has just a few counts. This chain uses TRBV27 with TRBJ1-5; D is unresolved. The CDR3 loop spans 14 amino acids. V was cut by 6 bases and J by 11 bases, with 20 bases left in between. Germline-derived CDR1 and CDR2 are MNHEY and SMNVEV (reference sequence). The CDR3 sequence is CASSPDTAALAQHF. CDR3 nucleotide sequence: TGTGCCAGCAGCCCTGACACAGCCGCCTTGGCCCAGCATTTT.

The genes are TRBV5-6 and TRBJ1-2, with D perhaps matching TRBD1 (6 bases). Germline lookup yields CDR1 SGHDT and CDR2 YYEEEE. This CDR3 spans 13 amino acids. V was trimmed by 2 bases and J by 8 bases, leaving 13 bases between them. CDR3 DNA sequence: TGTGCCAGCAGCTTAGGGGGGCATCGGGGCTACACCTTC. Protein product: CASSLGGHRGYTF.

This clonotype has more than one count but fewer than ten. The chain couples TRBV5-4 to TRBJ2-2; D perhaps matches TRBD2 (6 bases). Germline assignment: CDR1 SGHNT and CDR2 YYREEE (reference sequence). V dropped 3 bases and J dropped 1 base, with 13 bases sitting between them. The CDR3 covers 16 residues. The DNA for the CDR3 is TGTGCCAGCAGCTCGGAGGTAGCGGAGAACACCGGGGAGCTGTTTTTT. It translates to CASSSEVAENTGELFF. The full variable domain, with the rest looked up from reference TRBV5-4 and TRBJ2-2, is ETGVTQSPTHLIKTRGQQVTLRCSSQSGHNTVSWYQQALGQGPQFIFQYYREEENGRGNFPPRFSGLQFPNYSSELNVNALELDDSALYLCASSSEVAENTGELFFGEGSRLTVL.

CDR3 sequence: CASSPPRSTGSTEAFF. The CDR3 region has the DNA TGTGCCAGTAGTCCTCCAAGGTCAACCGGGAGCACTGAAGCTTTCTTT. V gene TRBV19 combines with J gene TRBJ1-1; D ambiguous. Germline V gives CDR1 LNHDA, CDR2 SQIVND (reference sequence). The CDR3 has 16 amino acids. V shed 5 bases and J shed 4 bases, with 20 bases lying between them.

The genes are TRBV6-1 and TRBJ1-3, with D perhaps matching TRBD1 (5 bases). The CDR3 contains 14 residues. Per the germline V gene, CDR1 is MNHNS and CDR2 is SASEGT. Trimming shortened V by 8 bases and J by 0 bases, and 11 bases separated the two germline ends. The DNA of the CDR3 is TGTGCCAGCTGCAGGGCGGGCTCTGGAAACACCATATATTTT. Its translation is CASCRAGSGNTIYF.

This clonotype was detected only a few times. The CDR3 DNA is TGTGCCAGCTCACCAAGCGCCGGCAGAGGCTATGGCTACACCTTC. It codes for CASSPSAGRGYGYTF. V gene TRBV18 combines with J gene TRBJ1-2; no clear D. The germline V and J ends were trimmed by 2 bases and 4 bases, with 14 bases remaining between them. This CDR3 contains 15 residues. In germline, CDR1 is KGHSH, CDR2 LQKENI.

This clonotype was counted only a few times. The conserved phenylalanine or tryptophan is not found at the CDR3 terminus, so this likely reflects a read error. It is unclear where the CDR3 begins or ends on the DNA, so no DNA is shown, and the CDR3 is as TCRdb lists it. J is TRBJ2-7 and V is TRBV27; TRBD1, the table's D call, lacks a check against the DNA. Germline lookup yields CDR1 MNHEY and CDR2 SMNVEV (reference sequence). The CDR3 sequence runs 15 residues, both termini included. This CDR3 reads CASSLTAGTGIPTTI.

This clonotype was counted only a few times. The J gene is TRBJ2-5, the V gene TRBV6-1; the match to TRBD1 covers 8 bases. Germline V gives CDR1 MNHNS, CDR2 SASEGT. V shed 4 bases and J 4 bases; nucleotides not matched to a gene: 2. This CDR3 spans 13 amino acids. The CDR3 nucleotides are TGTGCCAGCAGTGGACAGGGGCGAGAGACCCAGTACTTC. Translated: CASSGQGRETQYF.

This chain joins TRBV20-1 and TRBJ1-2; a weak D match, TRBD1 (5 bases). The V gene's germline CDR1 is DFQATT and CDR2 SNEGSKA (reference sequence). The CDR3 spans 13 residues. The V gene lost 7 bases and the J gene lost 2 bases, with 14 bases spanning the gap. The CDR3 loop reads CSVTPGTNYGYTF. The CDR3 region has the DNA TGCAGTGTCACTCCCGGGACGAACTATGGCTACACCTTC.

By frequency in the sample, this clonotype is medium-sized. The rearrangement joins TRBV6-5 to TRBJ2-6; D remains unclear. The CDR3 sequence is 13 residues long. Trimming pared 6 bases from V and 2 bases from J, leaving 5 bases between. The V gene's germline CDR1 is MNHEY and CDR2 SVGAGI. The DNA of the CDR3 is TGTGCCAGCAGATCGGCTGGGGCCAACGTCCTGACTTTC. Protein product: CASRSAGANVLTF.

This clonotype turned up a few times. The chain recombines TRBV7-2 with TRBJ2-3, with D possibly being TRBD2 (5 bases). Trimming shortened V by 0 bases and J by 5 bases, and 6 bases separated the two germline ends. The CDR3 is made up of 13 amino acids. Germline CDR1 is SGHTA and CDR2 is FQGNSA. Here the CDR3 reads CASSLAREDTQYF. The CDR3 bases are TGTGCCAGCAGCTTAGCACGGGAAGATACGCAGTATTTT.

This clonotype has more than one count but fewer than ten. The gene calls are TRBV19 and TRBJ1-5; no clear D. V was shortened by 9 bases and J by 0 bases, with 12 bases between the two germline ends. The V gene's germline CDR1 is LNHDA and CDR2 SQIVND (reference sequence). CDR3 length: 14 residues. The CDR3 sequence: CASSLSGSNQPQHF. The CDR3 nucleotides read TGTGCCAGCAGCTTGTCGGGTAGCAATCAGCCCCAGCATTTT.

The chain is built from TRBV5-6 and TRBJ1-4; D call uncertain. This CDR3 spans 16 amino acids. With 4 bases removed from V and 4 bases from J, the gap between germline ends came to 17 bases. The germline V gene has CDR1 SGHDT and CDR2 YYEEEE. This CDR3 reads CASSKANGRYNEKLFF. In DNA form, the CDR3 reads TGTGCCAGCAGCAAGGCGAATGGGAGGTATAATGAAAAACTGTTTTTT. Supplemented by reference TRBV5-6 and TRBJ1-4, the full variable domain reads DAGVTQSPTHLIKTRGQQVTLRCSPKSGHDTVSWYQQALGQGPQFIFQYYEEEERQRGNFPDRFSGHQFPNYSSELNVNALLLGDSALYLCASSKANGRYNEKLFFGSGTQLSVL.

V is TRBV10-3 and J is TRBJ1-4; D gene ambiguous. Per germline, CDR1 ENHRY and CDR2 SYGVKD. Trimming cost V 5 bases and J 2 bases, with 6 bases left between them. The CDR3 is 13 amino acids. The CDR3 region has the DNA TGTGCCATCAGTTACGGCACTAATGAAAAACTGTTTTTT. Translation: CAISYGTNEKLFF.

The CDR3 protein is CASSWGLQETQYF. DNA of the CDR3: TGTGCCAGCAGTTGGGGGCTCCAAGAGACCCAGTACTTC. The V and J genes are TRBV12-3 or TRBV12-4 and TRBJ2-5; possibly TRBD1 for D (6 bases). This CDR3 comprises 13 residues. V lost 4 bases and J lost 1, with 7 bases in between.

This clonotype is medium-sized (0.01 to 0.1%). This CDR3 reads CSVQGSGNTIYF. DNA for the CDR3: TGCAGCGTTCAGGGGTCGGGAAACACCATATATTTT. The rearrangement links TRBV29-1 to TRBJ1-3, with D tentatively TRBD1 (6 bases). Germline loops: CDR1 SQVTM, CDR2 ANQGSEA. This CDR3 is 12 amino acids long. Trimming pared 5 bases from V and 4 bases from J, leaving 9 bases between. The whole variable domain, remainder taken from reference TRBV29-1 and TRBJ1-3, is SAVISQKPSRDICQRGTSLTIQCQVDSQVTMMFWYRQQPGQSLTLIATANQGSEATYESGFVIDKFPISRPNLTFSTLTVSNMSPEDSSIYLCSVQGSGNTIYFGEGSWLTVV.

This clonotype was detected only a few times. V gene TRBV5-5 combines with J gene TRBJ2-7, with 9 bases fitting TRBD1. This CDR3 comprises 16 residues. Trimming took 3 bases from V and 1 from J; bases not matched to a gene: 8. From germline, CDR1 is SGHKS and CDR2 YYEKEE (reference sequence). The CDR3 spells CASSSTGGEGSYEQYF. The CDR3 nucleotides are TGTGCCAGCAGCTCCACAGGGGGCGAGGGGTCCTACGAGCAGTACTTC.

This chain links TRBV11-2 with TRBJ2-7; D is uncertain. The germline V and J ends were trimmed by 4 bases and 5 bases, with 15 bases remaining between them. Germline CDR1 reads SGHAT; CDR2 reads FQNNGV. The CDR3 loop spans 14 amino acids. The CDR3 DNA follows: TGTGCCAGCAGCTCATCAGGAAATAGGAACGAGCAGTACTTC. Its translation is CASSSSGNRNEQYF.

J is TRBJ2-2 and V is TRBV20-1; D unresolved. V lost 7 bases and J lost 5, with 17 bases in between. The germline V gene has CDR1 DFQATT and CDR2 SNEGSKA (reference sequence). The CDR3 sequence is 14 residues long. The CDR3 region has the DNA TGCAGTGTATTTAAAGTGGGTGGGACCGGGGAGCTGTTTTTT. Protein sequence: CSVFKVGGTGELFF.

This clonotype was picked up a small number of times. The J gene is TRBJ2-1, the V gene TRBV20-1; 10 nucleotides align to TRBD2. J lost 5 bases, V lost 5 bases, and 6 bases had no gene match. The CDR3 runs to 14 residues. Germline CDR1 and CDR2: DFQATT and SNEGSKA (reference sequence). The DNA of the CDR3 is TGCAGTGCTCCTCTAGCGGGAGACGACAATGAGCAGTTCTTC. Protein sequence: CSAPLAGDDNEQFF.

The chain joins TRBV20-1 to TRBJ2-2; tentative D call: TRBD2 (5 bases). CDR1 is DFQATT and CDR2 is SNEGSKA in the germline V gene (reference sequence). This CDR3 region has 15 residues. Between the trimmed V and J ends, which lost 5 bases and 1 base, there was a span of 14 bases. CDR3 nucleotides: TGCAGTGCTTCCCCAGCGGAGCGGAACACCGGGGAGCTGTTTTTT. It is translated as CSASPAERNTGELFF.

This chain connects TRBV6-5 to TRBJ1-1; D remains ambiguous. The CDR3 has 15 amino acids. The germline V gene encodes CDR1 MNHEY and CDR2 SVGAGI. V lost 0 bases and J 1 base, leaving 9 bases between the germline ends. For the CDR3, the DNA is TGTGCCAGCAGTTACTCCCGGCGGCCGAACACTGAAGCTTTCTTT. Translating gives CASSYSRRPNTEAFF.